These 17 T cell receptor beta chains originate from one sample sequenced in a study of cytomegalovirus exposure and HLA in healthy donors. Both 60 Vbeta primers and 13 Jbeta primers went into the PCR. Using immunoSEQ multiplex PCR, the repertoire was profiled, and TCRdb retains in-frame clones only, with some absent. The table has around 150,000 clones, roughly 77% seen once. Sequenced input: PBMCs. The receptors stem from a man between 18 and 29 years old in good health and CMV-seropositive.

Only one count was recorded for this clone. The chain carries TRBV10-3 and TRBJ2-7, with D unresolved. Germline V CDR1 and CDR2: ENHRY, SYGVKD. The CDR3 spans 14 residues. V was pared by 0 bases and J by 0 bases, with 6 bases between. As DNA, the CDR3 is TGTGCCATCAGTGAGTCCCCCGACTCCTACGAGCAGTACGTC. Translated, it gives CAISESPDSYEQYV.

This clone appeared a few times. The genes are TRBV7-9 and TRBJ2-3; no definite D call. V gave up 2 bases and J gave up 2 bases, with 20 bases separating them. Per germline, CDR1 SEHNR and CDR2 FQNEAQ (reference sequence). The CDR3 is 18 residues long. The DNA for the CDR3 is TGTGCCAGCAGCTTAAGTCTAATTAAGTTGTCCGACACAGATACGCAGTATTTT. This codes for CASSLSLIKLSDTDTQYF. The variable domain in full, completed from reference TRBV7-9 and TRBJ2-3, reads DTGVSQNPRHKITKRGQNVTFRCDPISEHNRLYWYRQTLGQGPEFLTYFQNEAQLEKSRLLSDRFSAERPKGSFSTLEIQRTEQGDSAMYLCASSLSLIKLSDTDTQYFGPGTRLTVL.

V usage is TRBV6-1 and J usage is TRBJ2-6, with D hard to call. V was trimmed by 8 bases and J by 0 bases, leaving 11 bases between them. Germline-derived CDR1 and CDR2 are MNHNS and SASEGT. The length of the CDR3 is 15 residues. In nucleotides, the CDR3 is TGTGCCAGCCTCGGAGCCCACTCTGGGGCCAACGTCCTGACTTTC. It yields the protein CASLGAHSGANVLTF.

The chain carries TRBV7-8 and TRBJ2-7; possibly TRBD2 for D (7 bases). The CDR3 sequence is 14 residues long. CDR1 and CDR2 from the germline V gene are SGHVS and FQNEAQ. The V gene lost 1 base and the J gene lost 4 bases, with 11 bases spanning the gap. The CDR3 protein is CASSLEGGVYEQYV. DNA of the CDR3: TGTGCCAGCAGCTTAGAGGGGGGGGTATACGAGCAGTACGTC.

The CDR3 DNA reads TGTGCCAGTAGTCTGCGGGATCAGCCCCAGCATTTT. It encodes CASSLRDQPQHF. The chain has TRBV19 and TRBJ1-5; D remains unclear. The CDR3 runs 12 residues. The V gene lost 5 bases and the J gene lost 5 bases, with 7 bases spanning the gap. CDR1 is LNHDA and CDR2 is SQIVND in the germline V gene (reference sequence).

A few counts support this clone. As DNA, the CDR3 is TGTGCCAGCCAAACGGCGACAAACTCACCCCTCCACTTT. Translating it yields CASQTATNSPLHF. This sequence joins TRBV6-6 and TRBJ1-6; D is ambiguous. Trimming shortened V by 8 bases and J by 10 bases, and 15 bases separated the two germline ends. CDR3 size: 13 residues. The germline V gene has CDR1 MNHNY and CDR2 SVGAGI (reference sequence).

This clone was detected only once. The chain employs TRBV5-6 and TRBJ2-3; 10 nucleotides line up with TRBD1. This CDR3 comprises 15 residues. The germline V gene encodes CDR1 SGHDT and CDR2 YYEEEE. Losses at the gene ends were 4 bases for V and 3 bases for J; bases not matched to a gene: 5. CDR3 loop: CASSTGTGVTDTQYF. The CDR3 coding sequence is TGTGCCAGCAGCACCGGGACAGGGGTAACAGATACGCAGTATTTT.

V gene TRBV19 combines with J gene TRBJ1-2, with TRBD1 matching 9 bases. Germline CDR1 is LNHDA and CDR2 is SQIVND (reference sequence). V dropped 11 bases and J dropped 7; count of bases not matched to a gene: 14. The CDR3 length is 14 residues. DNA of the CDR3: TGTGCCGCTGCACCACAGGGGGCGCGAGGTGGCTACACCTTC. It encodes CAAAPQGARGGYTF.

In its sample, this clone was seen a few times. The chain has TRBV6-5 and TRBJ2-7; no reliable D call. The CDR3 totals 10 residues. Germline V CDR1 and CDR2: MNHEY, SVGAGI. The CDR3 sequence is CASSAPEIEV. The CDR3 DNA is TGTGCCAGCAGTGCCCCTGAGATAGAGGTC.

This clone was seen only a few times. The chain employs TRBV11-3 and TRBJ2-1, with 7 bases lining up with TRBD2. V gave up 5 bases and J gave up 9 bases; unmatched junction bases: 4. Per the germline V gene, CDR1 is SGHNT and CDR2 is YENEEA. The CDR3 is 12 residues long. The CDR3 sequence: CASSVGEGEQFF. The CDR3 DNA follows: TGTGCCAGCAGCGTGGGGGAGGGTGAGCAGTTCTTC.

In its sample, this clone was seen a few times. The V call is TRBV5-4, the J call TRBJ2-2, with D unresolved. Trimming removed 4 bases at V and 2 bases at J, with 6 bases between. The germline V gene has CDR1 SGHNT and CDR2 YYREEE (reference sequence). The CDR3 contains 13 residues. DNA for the CDR3: TGTGCCAGCAGCCCAGAAAACACCGGGGAGCTGTTTTTT. Amino acid sequence: CASSPENTGELFF.

The chain carries TRBV28 and TRBJ2-3, with TRBD2 matching over 7 bases. Germline V gives CDR1 MDHEN, CDR2 SYDVKM. The CDR3 is 15 residues long. The V segment lost 2 bases and the J segment 4 bases; nucleotides outside the gene matches: 6. CDR3 residues: CASSLRGRGADTQYF. The CDR3 region has the DNA TGTGCCAGCAGTTTACGGGGGAGGGGCGCAGATACGCAGTATTTT.

The rearrangement links TRBV19 to TRBJ2-5; 10 nucleotides match TRBD1. After removal of 4 bases from V and 5 bases from J, the junction contained 7 bases not matched to a gene. The CDR3 sequence is 15 residues long. Germline CDR1 and CDR2: LNHDA and SQIVND (reference sequence). CDR3 nucleotides: TGTGCCAGTAGTACAGACAGGGGGCTACCGGAGACCCAGTACTTC. Protein product: CASSTDRGLPETQYF.

The chain uses TRBV19 and TRBJ2-2; 9 bases align to TRBD2. Germline CDR1 is LNHDA and CDR2 is SQIVND (reference sequence). Trimming removed 3 bases from V and 7 bases from J; junction bases left unmatched: 12. CDR3 size: 17 residues. The CDR3 spells CASSIQASGAGNGELFF. For the CDR3, the DNA is TGTGCCAGTAGTATTCAAGCTAGCGGGGCCGGAAACGGGGAGCTGTTTTTT.

This clone has only a few counts. The chain is built from TRBV30 and TRBJ2-7; 7 bases align to TRBD1. The CDR3 loop spans 15 amino acids. The junction had 7 bases not matched to a gene; V was cut back by 2 bases and J by 0 bases. CDR1 and CDR2 (germline): GTSNPN, SVGIG (reference sequence). The CDR3 loop reads CAWSHRGPSSYEQYV. The CDR3 coding sequence is TGTGCCTGGAGTCACAGGGGACCCAGCTCCTACGAGCAGTACGTC.

The chain couples TRBV9 to TRBJ2-5; 8 bases are shared with TRBD2. Germline trimming cut 2 bases from V and 1 base from J; bases unmatched to any gene: 7. This CDR3 has 16 amino acids. Looked up from germline, CDR1 is SGDLS and CDR2 is YYNGEE. CDR3 in DNA: TGTGCCAGCAGCGTTCAGAGCGGGGGAATCCAAGAGACCCAGTACTTC. Protein: CASSVQSGGIQETQYF.

The V and J genes are TRBV5-3 and TRBJ2-7; TRBD1 aligns across 7 bases. TRBV5-3 is an open reading frame whose function is uncertain. The CDR3 is 16 amino acids. With 3 bases clipped from V and 6 bases from J, the junction kept 15 bases outside the gene matches. The CDR3 DNA is TGTGCCAGAAGCTCCAGACAGGGAAAGGTTTCGGGCGAGCAGTACGTC. This translates into CARSSRQGKVSGEQYV.